The 8 T cell receptor beta chains in this list originate from one sample, sequenced in a study of spatial heterogeneity in lung cancer. Findings and caveats of the study: Mutation counts in tumors were tracked by counts of expanded intratumoral alpha and beta TCRs.

TCRdb processed the 5' RACE reads anew with MiXCR; each CDR3 protein has one entry. Of about 10,000 distinct CDR3 sequences listed, around 12% were seen once; the top ten hold about 11%. These TCRs' antigens remain unknown. The time point was: sample taken at primary tumor resection. Specimen: lung tumor tissue, collected at surgery. The receptors come from a male donor with early-stage non-small cell lung cancer.

This clonotype was recorded at least ten times. The V gene is TRBV28, the J gene TRBJ2-1, with D uncertain. The CDR3 spans 15 residues. The germline V gene encodes CDR1 MDHEN and CDR2 SYDVKM. The ends were cut back, 4 bases at V and 0 bases at J, with 10 bases in the middle. The CDR3 DNA reads TGTGCCAGCAGTTGGGAATCGAGCTCCTACAATGAGCAGTTCTTC. Protein product: CASSWESSSYNEQFF. Filled out from reference TRBV28 and TRBJ2-1, the complete variable domain reads DVKVTQSSRYLVKRTGEKVFLECVQDMDHENMFWYRQDPGLGLRLIYFSYDVKMKEKGDIPEGYSVSREKKERFSLILESASTNQTSMYLCASSWESSSYNEQFFGPGTRLTVL.

This clonotype was observed at least ten times. The chain uses TRBV29-1 and TRBJ2-2, with TRBD2 matching over 9 bases. The CDR3 extends over 17 amino acids. The junction had 5 bases not matched to a gene; V was cut back by 0 bases and J by 0 bases. Germline loops: CDR1 SQVTM, CDR2 ANQGSEA. CDR3 amino acids: CSVEDWIAGANTGELFF. As DNA, the CDR3 is TGCAGCGTTGAAGATTGGATAGCGGGAGCGAACACCGGGGAGCTGTTTTTT.

There are many counts of this clonotype. The chain has TRBV5-1 and TRBJ2-2; 10 positions agree with TRBD2. The trim removed 1 base at V and 6 bases at J, leaving 9 bases unmatched. CDR3 length: 17 amino acids. The germline V gene has CDR1 SGHRS and CDR2 YFSETQ. CDR3 in DNA: TGCGCCAGCAGCTTGTCCCTAGCGGGAGATTACGCCGGGGAGCTGTTTTTT. This gives the protein CASSLSLAGDYAGELFF.

This clonotype was recorded at least ten times. V gene TRBV27 combines with J gene TRBJ1-2, with 9 nucleotides matching TRBD1. The CDR3 runs 13 residues. Per the germline V gene, CDR1 is MNHEY and CDR2 is SMNVEV (reference sequence). The ends lost 5 bases at V and 6 bases at J; junction bases unmatched: 4. The CDR3 loop is CASSRQGEDGYTF. The CDR3 coding sequence is TGTGCCAGCAGTCGACAGGGGGAGGATGGCTACACCTTC.

V and J are TRBV11-2 and TRBJ1-2; 7 nucleotides align to TRBD1. Germline V gene sequence: CDR1 SGHAT, CDR2 FQNNGV. The CDR3 spans 13 residues. Trimming cost V 5 bases and J 6 bases; bases outside gene matches: 6. The CDR3 DNA sequence: TGTGCCAGCAGCGCAGTACAGGGGAATGGCTACACCTTC. The encoded protein is CASSAVQGNGYTF. Supplemented by reference TRBV11-2 and TRBJ1-2, the full variable domain reads EAGVAQSPRYKIIEKRQSVAFWCNPISGHATLYWYQQILGQGPKLLIQFQNNGVVDDSQLPKDRFSAERLKGVDSTLKIQPAKLEDSAVYLCASSAVQGNGYTFGSGTRLTVV.

By share, this clonotype ranks as medium-sized. This rearrangement joins TRBV20-1 to TRBJ2-7; 7 bases align to TRBD2. The length of the CDR3 is 15 residues. Germline CDR1 is DFQATT and CDR2 is SNEGSKA (reference sequence). V trimming: 4 bases; J trimming: 4 bases; junction bases outside the gene matches: 13. CDR3 protein: CSANPITSELYEQYF. The DNA of the CDR3 is TGCAGTGCTAACCCAATTACTAGCGAACTTTACGAGCAGTACTTC.

This clonotype was seen ten or more times. The chain employs TRBV4-2 and TRBJ1-3; possible D gene TRBD1, 5 bases. The CDR3 is 14 amino acids. Trimming left V 3 bases short and J 0 bases short, with 6 bases between. CDR1 LGHNA and CDR2 YNFKEQ come from the germline V gene. For the CDR3, the DNA is TGTGCCAGCAGCCAGGGACTCTCTGGAAACACCATATATTTT. It codes for CASSQGLSGNTIYF.

This clonotype has ten or more counts. J is TRBJ2-3 and V is TRBV29-1; 7 nucleotides match TRBD1. J gave up 2 bases and V 4 bases, and 6 bases lay outside the gene matches. Germline CDR1 SQVTM, CDR2 ANQGSEA. The CDR3 runs to 14 residues. The CDR3 nucleotides are TGCAGCGTTGGACAGGGCCACGCCACAGATACGCAGTATTTT. Translated: CSVGQGHATDTQYF.